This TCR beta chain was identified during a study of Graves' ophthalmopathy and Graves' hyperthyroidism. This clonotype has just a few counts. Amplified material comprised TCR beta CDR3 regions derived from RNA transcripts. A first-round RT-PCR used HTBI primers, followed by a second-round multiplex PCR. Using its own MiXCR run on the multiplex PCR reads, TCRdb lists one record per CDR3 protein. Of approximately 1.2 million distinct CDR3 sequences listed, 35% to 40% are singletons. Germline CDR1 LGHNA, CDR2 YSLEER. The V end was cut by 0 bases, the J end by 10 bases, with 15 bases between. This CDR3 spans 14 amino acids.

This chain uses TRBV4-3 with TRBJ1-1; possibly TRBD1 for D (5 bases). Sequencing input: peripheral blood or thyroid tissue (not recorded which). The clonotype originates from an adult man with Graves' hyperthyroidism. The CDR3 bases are TGCGCCAGCAGCCAAGATCGGCAGGGTCCTGTAGCTTTCTTT. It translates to CASSQDRQGPVAFF.